The rows below give T cell receptor beta chains drawn from one sample of a study of CD8 T cells in ankylosing spondylitis. TCRdb redid the calling of the 5' RACE reads with MiXCR, one entry per CDR3 protein. Of approximately 260,000 distinct CDR3 sequences listed, 15% to 20% are singletons. Specimen: blood, either unsorted or a sorted T cell fraction (not recorded which). These receptors were collected from a male donor with ankylosing spondylitis or in good health (not recorded which). CDR3s include the opening cysteine and the closing phenylalanine or tryptophan. The D gene is left open where the match is weak. The listing skips clone size in some rows; elsewhere it reads once, few, many or a size class.

J gene | D gene | clone size | V gene | CDR3 length | CDR3 DNA | CDR3 protein
TRBJ2-3 | - | - | TRBV4-3 | 16 | TGCGCCAGCAGCCAAGAGGGCGCGGGCCTAACAGATACGCAGTATTTT | CASSQEGAGLTDTQYF
TRBJ1-2 | - | - | TRBV7-9 | 15 | TGTGCCAGCAGCCACTGGCGGGACAAGGCGGACGGCTACACCTTC | CASSHWRDKADGYTF
TRBJ2-4 | - | hyperexpanded | TRBV13 | 12 | TGTGCCAGCAGCTTAGGGGAAAACATTCAGTACTTC | CASSLGENIQYF
TRBJ2-1 | TRBD2 | - | TRBV27 | 15 | TGTGCCAGCAGTTTATGGAAAGGTAGCGGGATGGCGCAGTTCTTC | CASSLWKGSGMAQFF
TRBJ2-1 | - | - | TRBV6-1 | 14 | TGTGCCAGCAGTGAATATCGTTCCTACAATGAGCAGTTCTTC | CASSEYRSYNEQFF
TRBJ2-7 | - | - | TRBV13 | 15 | TGTGCCAGCAGCTCAACTAGAGGTTCGTCCTACGAGCAGTACTTC | CASSSTRGSSYEQYF
TRBJ2-3 | TRBD2 | - | TRBV9 | 17 | TGTGCCAGCAGCGTAGCTGAGGGGACTAGCGGGAGTGATACGCAGTATTTT | CASSVAEGTSGSDTQYF
TRBJ2-7 | TRBD1 | many | TRBV27 | 13 | TGTGCCAGCAGTTTCGGACAGGGCTACGAGCAGTACTTC | CASSFGQGYEQYF
TRBJ2-5 | - | - | TRBV6-6 | 13 | TGTGCCAGCAGACCCCCAGACCAAGAGACCCAGTACTTC | CASRPPDQETQYF
TRBJ2-7 | TRBD2 | - | TRBV7-8 | 15 | TGTGCCAGCAGCCCCGGGGGAGGGTCGCCCTACGAGCAGTACTTC | CASSPGGGSPYEQYF
TRBJ1-2 | - | few | TRBV15 | 13 | TGTGCCACCAGCAGAGAAGGGGCAGGGGGCTACACCTTC | CATSREGAGGYTF
TRBJ2-5 | - | - | TRBV27 | 14 | TGTGCCAGCAGTTTAAGAATAGGTTCGGAGACCCAGTACTTC | CASSLRIGSETQYF
TRBJ2-7 | TRBD2 | - | TRBV5-6 | 14 | TGTGCCAGCACTGGACTAGCGGGAGCTCTTGAGCAGTACTTC | CASTGLAGALEQYF
TRBJ2-1 | TRBD2 | - | TRBV5-1 | 16 | TGCGCCAGCAGCTTGGGCCTCCCGGGGGGATACAATGAGCAGTTCTTC | CASSLGLPGGYNEQFF
TRBJ2-7 | - | - | TRBV25-1 | 13 | TGTGCCAGCAGTGACGGAAATTCTTACGAGCAGTACTTC | CASSDGNSYEQYF
TRBJ2-3 | TRBD2 | few | TRBV19 | 16 | TGTGCCAGTAGTATCCCGACTAGCGCATTCGGCGATACGCAGTATTTT | CASSIPTSAFGDTQYF
TRBJ2-7 | TRBD2 | - | TRBV6-5 | 15 | TGTGCCAGCAGTTCCCCCTTCCCGGGAGGGTACGAGCAGTACTTC | CASSSPFPGGYEQYF